This T cell receptor beta chain was sequenced for a study of T cell changes during pregnancy in multiple sclerosis. Measured with immunoSEQ multiplex PCR; TCRdb has only the in-frame clones, and not every one. The sample has some 44,000 clones, 87% seen once; the top ten hold more than 0.7%. V lost 3 bases and J lost 5; bases outside the gene matches: 11. Germline V CDR1 and CDR2: SGHDT, YYEEEE. The CDR3 loop spans 15 amino acids. This sequence joins TRBV5-6 and TRBJ2-7; 7 positions match TRBD1. Here the sequenced sample was CD4+ T cells from peripheral blood mononuclear cells, taken after pregnancy. The receptor's source is a female donor with multiple sclerosis, enrolled in a pregnancy study. CDR3 sequence reads: CASSSKDRPRHEQYF. For the CDR3, the DNA is TGTGCCAGCAGCTCGAAGGACAGGCCTCGGCACGAGCAGTACTTC.